What follows are 7 T cell receptor beta chains derived from one specimen sequenced in a study of blood T cell repertoires in COVID-19. Sequenced by immunoSEQ multiplex PCR; TCRdb stores in-frame clones only, minus some. The table lists about 110,000 clones, 76% of them singletons. Sample: peripheral blood. The receptors originated from a woman aged 80 or over with acute or convalescent COVID-19.

This clone has a handful of counts. Here the CDR3 reads CASSFASSYNEQFF. CDR3 nucleotide sequence: TGTGCCAGCAGCTTCGCTAGCTCCTACAATGAGCAGTTCTTC. The chain recombines TRBV11-2 with TRBJ2-1; D ambiguous. The ends were cut back, 3 bases at V and 0 bases at J, with 6 bases in the middle. CDR1 is SGHAT and CDR2 is FQNNGV in the germline V gene. This CDR3 region has 14 residues. The complete variable domain, with remaining parts taken from reference TRBV11-2 and TRBJ2-1, reads EAGVAQSPRYKIIEKRQSVAFWCNPISGHATLYWYQQILGQGPKLLIQFQNNGVVDDSQLPKDRFSAERLKGVDSTLKIQPAKLEDSAVYLCASSFASSYNEQFFGPGTRLTVL.

J is TRBJ1-2 and V is TRBV10-1; TRBD1 agrees at 10 bases. CDR1 and CDR2 from the germline V gene are WNHNN and SYGVQD (reference sequence). V lost 4 bases, J lost 6 bases, and 2 bases stayed unmatched. The CDR3 runs to 13 residues. The CDR3 bases are TGCGCCAGCAGTGTTGGACAGGGGGATGGCTACACCTTC. Amino acids: CASSVGQGDGYTF.

This clone was seen a few times. The rearrangement uses TRBV7-9 and TRBJ2-5; 12 nucleotides align to TRBD2. J lost 5 bases, V lost 6 bases, and 7 bases had no gene match. Germline V gives CDR1 SEHNR, CDR2 FQNEAQ (reference sequence). The CDR3 runs 15 residues. CDR3 loop: CASRGTSGHAETQYF. In DNA, the CDR3 is TGTGCCAGCAGGGGGACTAGCGGGCACGCGGAGACCCAGTACTTC.

The gene calls are TRBV7-6 and TRBJ2-5, with TRBD2 identical over 13 bases. V trimming: 5 bases; J trimming: 1 base; junction bases outside the gene matches: 4. CDR3 size: 16 residues. The germline CDR1 and CDR2 sequences are SGHVS and FNYEAQ. CDR3 residues: CASSQLAGGIQETQYF. DNA of the CDR3: TGTGCCAGCAGCCAACTAGCGGGAGGGATCCAAGAGACCCAGTACTTC. The variable domain in full, completed from reference TRBV7-6 and TRBJ2-5, reads GAGVSQSPRYKVTKRGQDVALRCDPISGHVSLYWYRQALGQGPEFLTYFNYEAQQDKSGLPNDRFSAERPEGSISTLTIQRTEQRDSAMYRCASSQLAGGIQETQYFGPGTRLLVL.

V is TRBV5-1 and J is TRBJ1-6, with D unclear. Germline values: CDR1 SGHRS, CDR2 YFSETQ. The CDR3 runs 17 residues. Trimming shortened V by 5 bases and J by 0 bases, and 15 bases separated the two germline ends. As DNA, the CDR3 is TGCGCCAGCAGATCAAGTATGTCCGGCTCCTATAATTCACCCCTCCACTTT. As protein: CASRSSMSGSYNSPLHF.

The gene calls are TRBV21-1 and TRBJ2-3; TRBD2, the table's D call, was not compared with the DNA. TRBV21-1 is a pseudogene segment. The CDR3 extends over 19 amino acids. CDR3 nucleotide sequence: TGTGCCAGCAGCAAAAGCCCCAGACTAGCGGGGGGGAGGTCAGATACGCAGTATTTT. It codes for CASSKSPRLAGGRSDTQYF.

The V gene is TRBV28, the J gene TRBJ2-3; no clear D gene. V lost 6 bases and J lost 1, with 11 bases in between. The germline gives CDR1 MDHEN, CDR2 SYDVKM. There are 14 residues in the CDR3. In nucleotides, the CDR3 is TGTGCCAGCAGCACCCCGTTAGGCACAGATACGCAGTATTTT. This sequence encodes CASSTPLGTDTQYF.